This is a list of T cell receptor beta chains from one sample in a study of identical twins. TCRdb fed the 5' RACE reads into MiXCR, producing one record per CDR3 protein. The data contain approximately 300,000 distinct CDR3 sequences, just under 9.5% of them singletons. The data were also submitted as part of a second study, on yellow fever vaccine responses in identical twins.

The material sequenced was CD8+ T cells sorted from blood. These receptors all come from a woman under 30 in good health. Both conserved end residues are part of each CDR3. Each record gives: clone size, D gene, J gene, V gene, CDR3 DNA, CDR3 protein. The D gene is left open where the match is weak. For some rows the clone size is stated as once, few or many, or as a class when expanded; others skip it.

>few|.|TRBJ1-5|TRBV5-6
TGTGCCAGCAGCTTAGGATCGGGGGACCAGCCCCAGCATTTT
CASSLGSGDQPQHF
>many|.|TRBJ2-1|TRBV6-6
TGTGCCAGCAGCTCTCTAGGGGGGAATGAGCAGTTCTTC
CASSSLGGNEQFF
>many|TRBD2|TRBJ2-5|TRBV5-1
TGCGCCAGCAGCTTGGATTTAGCGGGTCCGGCCTTGGAGACCCAGTACTTC
CASSLDLAGPALETQYF
>.|.|TRBJ2-2|TRBV29-1
TGCAGCGTCGCCTCGGACTCCTCGAACACCGGGGAGCTGTTTTTT
CSVASDSSNTGELFF
>.|.|TRBJ2-7|TRBV15
TGTGCCACCAGCAGTGGGAGAGGGTTGTACGAGCAGTACTTC
CATSSGRGLYEQYF
>many|.|TRBJ2-7|TRBV5-1
TGCGCCAGCAGCCCTAATTCGGTCGAGCAGTACTTC
CASSPNSVEQYF
>few|.|TRBJ2-4|TRBV20-1
TGCAGCGCCAATCCCGATGGGCACATTCAGTACTTC
CSANPDGHIQYF
>.|.|TRBJ1-1|TRBV20-1
TGCAGTGCTAGAGGGGGGCGTATCACTGAAGCTTTCTTT
CSARGGRITEAFF
>many|TRBD1|TRBJ1-6|TRBV4-3
TGCGCCAGCAGCCATTTGACAGGGGGTGATTCACCCCTCCACTTT
CASSHLTGGDSPLHF
>few|TRBD1|TRBJ2-1|TRBV7-9
TGTGCCAGCAGCATCACGACAGGGGGCGACTACAATGAGCAGTTCTTC
CASSITTGGDYNEQFF
>.|.|TRBJ2-7|TRBV20-1
TGCAGTGCTAGTGCAACTCATGACTACGAGCAGTACTTC
CSASATHDYEQYF
>many|.|TRBJ2-5|TRBV6-5
TGTGCCAGCAGTTATCAGAACACCTCACCAGAGACCCAGTACTTC
CASSYQNTSPETQYF
>.|TRBD1|TRBJ1-3|TRBV7-8
TGTGCCAGCAGCTCCCCAGGGGGCCCTGGAAACACCATATATTTT
CASSSPGGPGNTIYF
>.|.|TRBJ2-2|TRBV9
TGTGCCAGCAGCGCGACTGGTTCGTTCGGGGAGCTGTTTTTT
CASSATGSFGELFF
>.|TRBD1|TRBJ1-2|TRBV30
TGTGCCTGGAGGGCAGGGGGTAACTATGGCTACACCTTC
CAWRAGGNYGYTF
>few|.|TRBJ2-3|TRBV9
TGTGCCAGCAGCGCCGATCCTACAGATACGCAGTATTTT
CASSADPTDTQYF
>.|.|TRBJ2-2|TRBV7-9
TGTGCCAGCAGCTTCTCAGACAGCCTGAACACCGGGGAGCTGTTTTTT
CASSFSDSLNTGELFF
>.|.|TRBJ2-1|TRBV5-6
TGTGCCAGCAGCCATTCCGGGACTCACAATGAGCAGATCTTC
CASSHSGTHNEQIF
>.|.|TRBJ2-1|TRBV27
TGTGCCAGCAGTCGGGTCGAGGATGAGCAGTTCTTC
CASSRVEDEQFF
>.|.|TRBJ2-7|TRBV7-9
TGTGCCAGCAGCTCCCCTGTGTTTGAGAACGAGCAGTACTTC
CASSSPVFENEQYF
>.|.|TRBJ2-5|TRBV21-1
TGTGCCAGCAGCAAATTTAGCAGGGGGGGGACTAGCGGGATCCAAGAGACCCAGTACTTC
CASSKFSRGGTSGIQETQYF
>many|TRBD2|TRBJ2-1|TRBV6-4
TGTGCCAGCAGTGACTGGGGGGGACTAGCGCCTCGCTTGGTCTTC
CASSDWGGLAPRLVF
>few|.|TRBJ2-7|TRBV20-1
TGCAGTGCCGACGGGACATTGTGGGCCGAGCAGTACTTC
CSADGTLWAEQYF
>many|TRBD1|TRBJ2-7|TRBV15
TGTGCCACCAGCAGCCGGACAGGTGGGGCCTACGAGCAGTACTTC
CATSSRTGGAYEQYF
>many|TRBD2|TRBJ2-7|TRBV5-5
TGTGCCAGCAGCTGGACTAGCGGGGCCTACGAGCAGTACTTC
CASSWTSGAYEQYF
>many|.|TRBJ2-2|TRBV24-1
TGTGCCACGAGGCCAGCGGAGAACACCGGGGAGCTGTTTTTT
CATRPAENTGELFF
>.|.|TRBJ2-3|TRBV2
TGTGCCAGCAGTGAGAGACTACTAGTCTCGGATACGCAGTATTTT
CASSERLLVSDTQYF
>many|.|TRBJ1-5|TRBV15
TGTGCCACCAGCAGAGAAAATCAGCCCCAGCATTTT
CATSRENQPQHF
>.|.|TRBJ2-1|TRBV4-1
TGCGCCAGCAGCCACCGGACAGCGGACAATGAGCAGTTCTTC
CASSHRTADNEQFF
>few|.|TRBJ1-5|TRBV19
TGTGCCAGTAGTATGTATGGAAATCAGCCCCAGCATTTT
CASSMYGNQPQHF
>few|TRBD2|TRBJ2-3|TRBV4-3
TGCGCCAGCAGCCTTCTACTAGCGGATACGCAGTATTTT
CASSLLLADTQYF
>few|TRBD2|TRBJ2-5|TRBV29-1
TGCAGCGTTGAAGAATGGCTAGCGGGAGGACCCCAAGAGACCCAGTACTTC
CSVEEWLAGGPQETQYF
>many|.|TRBJ2-2|TRBV6-4
TGTGCCAGCACGGAGAAGGGGACCGGGGAGCTGTTTTTT
CASTEKGTGELFF
>many|.|TRBJ1-4|TRBV6-1
TGTGCCAGCAGCCCCGAAAGGAGGTTCTCTAATGAAAAACTGTTTTTT
CASSPERRFSNEKLFF
>many|TRBD1|TRBJ1-6|TRBV5-1
TGCGCCAGCAGCTTGGAGGGGCAGGGGGTTTCACCCCTCCACTTT
CASSLEGQGVSPLHF
>.|.|TRBJ2-7|TRBV7-2
TGTGCCAGCAGCTTTGGGCAGGGGGGTGCCGAGCAGTACTTC
CASSFGQGGAEQYF
>.|TRBD1|TRBJ2-2|TRBV5-5
TGTGCCAGCAGCACAGGACAGGGGGCAAGCACCGGGGAGCTGTTTTTT
CASSTGQGASTGELFF
>few|TRBD2|TRBJ2-3|TRBV15
TGTGCCACCAGCAGTGCACCCTCTAGCGGGAGCACAGATACGCAGTATTTT
CATSSAPSSGSTDTQYF
>once|.|TRBJ2-7|TRBV11-2
TGTGCCAGCAGCTTCCTCGGTTATTACGAGCAGTACTTC
CASSFLGYYEQYF
>many|.|TRBJ2-7|TRBV7-9
TGTGCCAGCAGCTACGGGAGTCCCTACGAGCAGTACTTC
CASSYGSPYEQYF
>.|.|TRBJ1-1|TRBV20-1
TGCAGTGCTCCCCGAGTCCCCCTTTTGAACACTGAAGCTTTCTTT
CSAPRVPLLNTEAFF
>many|.|TRBJ2-2|TRBV15
TGTGCCACCAGCAGTGCTCGGACGGGGAACACCGGGGAGCTGTTTTTT
CATSSARTGNTGELFF
>many|.|TRBJ2-7|TRBV10-3
TGTGCCATCAGTGAGATCCTGGACGAGCAGTACTTC
CAISEILDEQYF
>.|TRBD2|TRBJ2-7|TRBV11-2
TGTGCCAGCAGCTTAGAGAGTGGGGGACTAGCCCTCTACGAGCAGTACTTC
CASSLESGGLALYEQYF
>.|TRBD1|TRBJ2-1|TRBV29-1
TGCAGCGCCTATACAGGGGGAGGCAATGAGCAGTTCTTC
CSAYTGGGNEQFF
>.|.|TRBJ2-7|TRBV20-1
TGCAGTGCCACCCCACAGGACTCCTACGAGCAGTACTTC
CSATPQDSYEQYF
>.|TRBD2|TRBJ2-7|TRBV29-1
TGCAGCGTGTTAGGACCGGGACTAGAAGCCGAGCAGTACTTC
CSVLGPGLEAEQYF
>few|.|TRBJ2-3|TRBV29-1
TGCAGCGTTGATGGTTATCGGTCAGGGGTCTTCATCGATACGCAGTATTTT
CSVDGYRSGVFIDTQYF
>many|.|TRBJ2-1|TRBV6-2/TRBV6-3
TGTGCCAGCAGTGGGGACTTTTACAATGAGCAGTTCTTC
CASSGDFYNEQFF
>.|.|TRBJ1-6|TRBV28
TGTGCCAGCAGTTTGGGACCTCAAGGGTCACCCCTCCACTTT
CASSLGPQGSPLHF
>many|.|TRBJ2-3|TRBV4-2
TGTGCCAGCAGCCAACTTGTGGACTTTTTCACAGATACGCAGTATTTT
CASSQLVDFFTDTQYF
>.|.|TRBJ2-5|TRBV6-2/TRBV6-3
TGTGCCAGCAGTTACGATGTCGGTACAGGACAGCAACAAGAGACCCAGTACTTC
CASSYDVGTGQQQETQYF
>many|TRBD1|TRBJ2-5|TRBV20-1
TGCAGTGCTAGAGACCAGGGGACAGGTCTGACCCAGTACTTC
CSARDQGTGLTQYF